This is a list of T cell receptor beta chains from one sample in a study of radiation and T cells in renal cell carcinoma. Some clones are missing from TCRdb's copy, which holds only in-frame ones; the method was immunoSEQ multiplex PCR. The data show around 140,000 clones, 75% to 90% seen once. Material: blood, obtained from a patient whose treatment included radiotherapy and nephrectomy. These receptors were obtained from a woman aged 45-59 years with renal cell carcinoma. CDR3s include the opening cysteine and the closing phenylalanine or tryptophan. The order of the fields is clone size, J gene, D gene, V gene, CDR3 DNA, CDR3 protein. A D gene is named only where the DNA matches it firmly. Clone sizes are given selectively: once, few, many, or a class where the clone is expanded.

clone_size: -; j_call: TRBJ1-1; d_call: -; v_call: TRBV30; cdr3_nt: TGTGCCTGGTCTCGGGGGCAGCCGAACACTGAAGCTTTCTTT; cdr3_aa: CAWSRGQPNTEAFF
clone_size: -; j_call: TRBJ2-6; d_call: TRBD2; v_call: TRBV5-4; cdr3_nt: TGTGCCAGCAGCGGGACTAGCGGCCTATTTGGTTGGGCCAACGTCCTGACTTTC; cdr3_aa: CASSGTSGLFGWANVLTF
clone_size: -; j_call: TRBJ1-4; d_call: TRBD1; v_call: TRBV5-4; cdr3_nt: TGTGCCAGCAGCTTGTCAGGGGGCTACGAAAAACTGTTTTTT; cdr3_aa: CASSLSGGYEKLFF
clone_size: -; j_call: TRBJ2-7; d_call: TRBD1; v_call: TRBV6-5; cdr3_nt: TGTGCCAGCTCCGGACAGGGGCCAACCTACGAGCAGTACTTC; cdr3_aa: CASSGQGPTYEQYF
clone_size: once; j_call: TRBJ2-5; d_call: TRBD2; v_call: TRBV6-5; cdr3_nt: TGTGCCAGCAGTTACCGGGGGGGGGAGACCCAGTACTTC; cdr3_aa: CASSYRGGETQYF
clone_size: few; j_call: TRBJ2-3; d_call: TRBD2; v_call: TRBV9; cdr3_nt: TGTGCCAGCAGCGTACCAGCCGCCGATGAGCGGGGGCCCTTTAGCACAGATACGCAGTATTTT; cdr3_aa: CASSVPAADERGPFSTDTQYF
clone_size: -; j_call: TRBJ2-2; d_call: -; v_call: TRBV4-2; cdr3_nt: TGTGCCAGCAGCCAAGATACCGGCGGCACCGGGGAGCTGTTTTTT; cdr3_aa: CASSQDTGGTGELFF
clone_size: -; j_call: TRBJ2-7; d_call: TRBD1; v_call: TRBV28; cdr3_nt: TGTGCCAGCAGTTTCACGCTCGGACAGGGCTACGAGCAGTACTTC; cdr3_aa: CASSFTLGQGYEQYF
clone_size: -; j_call: TRBJ1-6; d_call: -; v_call: TRBV5-1; cdr3_nt: TGCGCCAGCAGCTTGGCCGGGCAGAAATATAATTCACCCCTCCACTTT; cdr3_aa: CASSLAGQKYNSPLHF
clone_size: few; j_call: TRBJ1-1; d_call: -; v_call: TRBV19; cdr3_nt: TGTGCCAGTAGTGGCCTAAACACTGAAGCTTTCTTT; cdr3_aa: CASSGLNTEAFF
clone_size: -; j_call: TRBJ2-7; d_call: TRBD2; v_call: TRBV7-9; cdr3_nt: TGTGCCAGCAGCACCCGACTAGCGGGAAGCGAGCAGTACTTC; cdr3_aa: CASSTRLAGSEQYF
clone_size: -; j_call: TRBJ2-7; d_call: -; v_call: TRBV6-1; cdr3_nt: TGTGCCAGTGAGACTGCTGCCTACGAGCAGTACTTC; cdr3_aa: CASETAAYEQYF
clone_size: -; j_call: TRBJ2-3; d_call: TRBD2; v_call: TRBV9; cdr3_nt: TGTGCCAGCAGCGTAACTAGCGGATACGCCGGAGATACGCAGTATTTT; cdr3_aa: CASSVTSGYAGDTQYF
clone_size: -; j_call: TRBJ2-1; d_call: TRBD2; v_call: TRBV25-1; cdr3_nt: TGTGCCAGCAGTGAGCGGGAGACCAGGGTCTTC; cdr3_aa: CASSERETRVF
clone_size: -; j_call: TRBJ2-2; d_call: -; v_call: TRBV5-1; cdr3_nt: TGCGCCAGCAGCCCCCGGACGGGAAACACCGGGGAGCTGTTTTTT; cdr3_aa: CASSPRTGNTGELFF
clone_size: -; j_call: TRBJ2-2; d_call: TRBD2; v_call: TRBV7-2; cdr3_nt: TGTGCCAGCAGCCCGTGGGCTAGCGGGAACACCGGGGAGCTGTTTTTT; cdr3_aa: CASSPWASGNTGELFF